Listed below are T cell receptor beta chains from one sample, sequenced in a study of blood T cell repertoires in COVID-19. Clones were sequenced by immunoSEQ multiplex PCR, and TCRdb holds only the in-frame ones, with some missing. This table holds about 430,000 clones, nearly 90% found once. What was sequenced was PBMCs or T cells enriched from blood (not recorded which). The source is a woman between 18 and 29 years old who had been exposed to COVID-19. The CDR3 runs from the conserved cysteine through the conserved F or W. A D gene is named only where the DNA matches it firmly. Size is stated for part of the rows, as once, few or many counts, or as a class when the clone is expanded.

CDR3,DNA,J,size,D,V
CASRGGWSPLHF,TGTGCCAGCAGAGGGGGTTGGTCACCCCTCCACTTT,TRBJ1-6,-,-,TRBV2
CASSQLGTSSYNEQFF,TGTGCCAGCAGCCAGCTCGGGACTAGCTCCTACAATGAGCAGTTCTTC,TRBJ2-1,-,TRBD2,TRBV14
CASSRRVGTDTQYF,TGCGCCAGCAGCCGTCGGGTTGGCACAGATACGCAGTATTTT,TRBJ2-3,-,-,TRBV5-1
CASSLSQETYEQYF,TGTGCCAGCAGCTTATCACAGGAGACCTACGAGCAGTACTTC,TRBJ2-7,-,-,TRBV7-9
CASSVGEGTRGNTIYF,TGTGCCAGCAGCGTAGGGGAGGGTACCCGCGGAAACACCATATATTTT,TRBJ1-3,few,-,TRBV9
CASSASGQGSGELFF,TGTGCCAGCAGCGCCTCGGGACAGGGGTCCGGGGAGCTGTTTTTT,TRBJ2-2,few,TRBD1,TRBV7-3
CASSFRTGYEQYF,TGTGCCAGCAGTTTTAGGACAGGCTACGAGCAGTACTTC,TRBJ2-7,few,TRBD1,TRBV27
CATSRGGRIGEQYF,TGTGCCACCAGCAGAGGGGGCAGGATAGGCGAGCAGTACTTC,TRBJ2-7,-,-,TRBV15
CASSLEGVKNTEAFF,TGTGCCAGCAGCTTAGAAGGGGTTAAGAACACTGAAGCTTTCTTT,TRBJ1-1,-,-,TRBV7-9
CASHRDRGPDTQYF,TGTGCCAGCCACCGGGACAGGGGCCCAGATACGCAGTATTTT,TRBJ2-3,once,TRBD1,TRBV2
CASSQSRPDRQETQYF,TGCGCCAGCAGTCAATCGCGACCCGACAGGCAAGAGACCCAGTACTTC,TRBJ2-5,-,-,TRBV23-1
CASRERTGSYEQYF,TGTGCCAGCAGAGAACGAACAGGGTCCTACGAGCAGTACTTC,TRBJ2-7,-,-,TRBV2
CASSPDSQETQYF,TGTGCCAGCTCACCTGACAGCCAAGAGACCCAGTACTTC,TRBJ2-5,-,-,TRBV18
CASSPLRQGANIQYF,TGTGCCAGCAGTCCATTAAGACAGGGGGCGAACATTCAGTACTTC,TRBJ2-4,-,TRBD1,TRBV6-6
CASSLALAAPIRTGELFF,TGTGCCAGCAGCTTGGCACTAGCGGCCCCCATCCGCACCGGGGAGCTGTTTTTT,TRBJ2-2,-,TRBD2,TRBV7-9
CASTSRGLDYNEQFF,TGTGCCAGCACTTCGCGGGGGCTCGATTACAATGAGCAGTTCTTC,TRBJ2-1,-,-,TRBV28
CASSESVAGGLFGTDTQYF,TGCGCCAGCAGTGAGTCGGTAGCGGGAGGTCTGTTTGGTACAGATACGCAGTATTTT,TRBJ2-3,-,TRBD2,TRBV10-2
CASALGTYLDEQYF,TGTGCCAGCGCACTCGGGACATATCTGGACGAGCAGTACTTC,TRBJ2-7,once,-,TRBV27
CASSFSGQGVYNEQFF,TGTGCCAGCAGCTTTTCTGGACAGGGGGTCTACAATGAGCAGTTCTTC,TRBJ2-1,-,TRBD1,TRBV7-2
CARVRGLASNTGELFF,TGTGCCAGGGTACGGGGACTAGCGTCGAACACCGGGGAGCTGTTTTTT,TRBJ2-2,-,TRBD2,TRBV9
CASSLSTSGGPSSYEQYF,TGTGCCAGCAGTTTATCGACTAGCGGGGGGCCGAGCTCCTACGAGCAGTACTTC,TRBJ2-7,-,TRBD2,TRBV28
CASSDNRVNTEAFF,TGTGCCAGCAGCGACAACAGGGTGAACACTGAAGCTTTCTTT,TRBJ1-1,few,-,TRBV3-1/TRBV3-2
CASSGLRVRGPDTQYF,TGTGCCAGCAGTGGACTACGGGTTAGAGGACCAGATACGCAGTATTTT,TRBJ2-3,-,-,TRBV6-1
CASSPTRQGYGYTF,TGCGCCAGCAGCCCGACCAGACAGGGCTATGGCTACACCTTC,TRBJ1-2,-,TRBD1,TRBV5-1
CASTGRLAGPVGQFF,TGCGCCAGCACCGGACGACTAGCGGGGCCCGTGGGGCAGTTCTTC,TRBJ2-1,-,TRBD2,TRBV10-2
CASSGRTRATDTQYF,TGTGCCAGCAGTGGGAGGACCAGGGCCACAGATACGCAGTATTTT,TRBJ2-3,-,-,TRBV27
CASSGSLSSYNEQFF,TGTGCCAGCAGCGGGAGCCTGAGCTCCTACAATGAGCAGTTCTTC,TRBJ2-1,-,-,TRBV9
CASSWASGSYEQFF,TGTGCCAGCAGTTGGGCTAGCGGGAGTTATGAGCAGTTCTTC,TRBJ2-1,-,TRBD2,TRBV6-5
CASSSPTVENTEAFF,TGTGCCAGCAGTTCCCCGACAGTGGAGAACACTGAAGCTTTCTTT,TRBJ1-1,-,-,TRBV28
CASTLGGSNQPQHF,TGTGCCAGCACCCTCGGGGGGAGCAATCAGCCCCAGCATTTT,TRBJ1-5,-,-,TRBV6-6
CASSPPGSGSWFF,TGTGCCAGCAGCCCCCCGGGGAGCGGGAGTTGGTTCTTC,TRBJ2-1,-,-,TRBV12-1
CASSLPGQGSHGYTF,TGCGCCAGCAGCCTACCGGGACAGGGGAGTCATGGCTACACCTTC,TRBJ1-2,-,TRBD1,TRBV4-1
CASSQGTSGGINTQYF,TGTGCCAGCAGCCAAGGGACTAGCGGGGGAATAAATACGCAGTATTTT,TRBJ2-3,once,TRBD2,TRBV4-2
CSVDAGPYYGYTF,TGCAGCGTTGACGCAGGGCCTTACTATGGCTACACCTTC,TRBJ1-2,-,-,TRBV29-1
CASSISGGFTGELFF,TGTGCCAGTAGTATCTCCGGGGGTTTCACCGGGGAGCTGTTTTTT,TRBJ2-2,-,-,TRBV19
CASSRYRDGANSPLHF,TGTGCCAGCAGCAGATACAGGGATGGAGCTAATTCACCCCTCCACTTT,TRBJ1-6,-,-,TRBV5-6
CASSVLGTDSGNTIYF,TGTGCCAGCAGTGTACTCGGGACAGACTCTGGAAACACCATATATTTT,TRBJ1-3,-,TRBD1,TRBV28
CASSPQPGNEQFF,TGTGCCAGCAGTCCCCAACCCGGCAATGAGCAGTTCTTC,TRBJ2-1,-,-,TRBV27
CSVFSSNTGELFF,TGCAGCGTTTTTAGCAGCAACACCGGGGAGCTGTTTTTT,TRBJ2-2,-,-,TRBV29-1
CASSLATGVVMNTEAFF,TGCGCCAGCAGCTTGGCCACAGGGGTAGTAATGAACACTGAAGCTTTCTTT,TRBJ1-1,-,TRBD1,TRBV5-1
CASSYKLSYEQYF,TGTGCCAGCAGTTATAAACTCTCCTACGAGCAGTACTTC,TRBJ2-7,-,-,TRBV27
CASSLIPSFGYTF,TGTGCCAGCAGTTTAATCCCCTCGTTTGGCTACACCTTC,TRBJ1-2,-,-,TRBV28
CASSLTPGQGTYEQYF,TGTGCCAGCAGCTTGACGCCGGGACAGGGAACCTACGAGCAGTACTTC,TRBJ2-7,-,TRBD1,TRBV5-5
CASSDGTGGYF,TGCGCCAGCAGTGATGGGACAGGAGGGTATTTT,TRBJ2-3,-,TRBD1,TRBV10-2
CASSLGRRGQARYFSGNTIYF,TGTGCCAGCAGCTTAGGCAGGAGGGGACAGGCCCGCTACTTCTCTGGAAACACCATATATTTT,TRBJ1-3,-,TRBD1,TRBV7-6
CASSQASNYGYTF,TGTGCCAGCAGCCAGGCTTCTAACTATGGCTACACCTTC,TRBJ1-2,-,-,TRBV3-1/TRBV3-2
CSVLLAADTQYF,TGCAGCGTTCTCCTAGCGGCAGATACGCAGTATTTT,TRBJ2-3,-,TRBD2,TRBV29-1
CASSLGADSNQPQHF,TGTGCCAGCAGCTTAGGGGCGGATAGCAATCAGCCCCAGCATTTT,TRBJ1-5,-,-,TRBV13
CASSFGVSEQFF,TGTGCCAGCAGCTTCGGAGTGAGTGAGCAGTTCTTC,TRBJ2-1,-,-,TRBV5-6
CASSQETNPGLVLYEQYF,TGCGCCAGCAGCCAAGAGACTAATCCGGGACTAGTCCTCTACGAGCAGTACTTC,TRBJ2-7,-,TRBD2,TRBV4-1
CASSLVGGETQYF,TGTGCCAGCAGCTTAGTAGGGGGTGAGACCCAGTACTTC,TRBJ2-5,-,-,TRBV7-9
CASSLGRGTYEQYF,TGTGCCAGCAGCTTAGGCAGGGGAACCTACGAGCAGTACTTC,TRBJ2-7,-,-,TRBV13
CASSSSPRGGSYEQYF,TGTGCCAGCAGCTCTAGCCCAAGGGGAGGCTCCTACGAGCAGTACTTC,TRBJ2-7,-,-,TRBV7-9